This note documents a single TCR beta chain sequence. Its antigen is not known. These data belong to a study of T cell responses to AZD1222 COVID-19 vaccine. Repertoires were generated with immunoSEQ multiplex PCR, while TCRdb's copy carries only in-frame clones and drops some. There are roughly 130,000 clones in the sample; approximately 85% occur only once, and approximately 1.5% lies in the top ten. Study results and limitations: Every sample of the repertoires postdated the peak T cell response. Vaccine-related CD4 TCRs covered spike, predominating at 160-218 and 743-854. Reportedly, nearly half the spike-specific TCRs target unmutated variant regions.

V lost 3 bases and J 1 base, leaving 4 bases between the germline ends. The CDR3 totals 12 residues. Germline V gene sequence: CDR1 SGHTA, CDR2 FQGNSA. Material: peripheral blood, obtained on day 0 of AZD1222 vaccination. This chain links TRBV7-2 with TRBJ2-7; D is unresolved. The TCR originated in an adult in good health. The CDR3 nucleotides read TGTGCCAGCAGCTTGGGGTCCTACGAGCAGTACTTC. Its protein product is CASSLGSYEQYF.